One TCR beta chain is described in this entry. The CDR3 has 21 amino acids. Germline V gives CDR1 MGHDK, CDR2 SYGVNS. The germline V and J ends were trimmed by 7 bases and 0 bases, with 31 bases remaining between them. The data originate from a study of T-cell reconstitution after alpha-beta-depleted transplantation in children. Unique molecular identifiers featured in how the TCRbeta library was prepared. Using its own MiXCR run on the PCR reads, TCRdb lists one record per CDR3 protein. The sample contains hundreds of thousands of distinct CDR3 sequences, under 12% of which appear only once. This sequence originates from a human donor who donated a stem cell graft to a child with acute myeloid leukemia. This specimen was PBMCs from the stem cell graft donor, taken from the stem cell graft. This chain joins TRBV25-1 and TRBJ2-1, with a tentative D call TRBD2 (6 bases). The DNA of the CDR3 is TGTGCCAGCATCCGAGGGGTCGGGGGACTCCCTAATGATCTCTCCTACAATGAGCAGTTCTTC. Translation gives CASIRGVGGLPNDLSYNEQFF.